The clone carrying this TCR beta chain turned up a few times. This specimen comes from a study of identical twins. This CDR3 is built from 13 residues. Trimming cost V 6 bases and J 7 bases, with 19 bases left between them. CDR1 and CDR2 from the germline V gene are SQVTM and ANQGSEA. Unique molecular identifiers were present on the cDNA, which also gained a universal primer site by template switching. TCRdb analysed the 5' RACE reads with MiXCR anew, one entry per CDR3 protein. The sample consists of just over 450,000 distinct CDR3 sequences, more than 13% of them appearing once. The same specimen was also included in a second study, on yellow fever vaccine responses in identical twins. That paper adds: Twins reportedly mounted vaccine T cell responses that seemed partly convergent, partly personalized.

V gene TRBV29-1 combines with J gene TRBJ2-7; D gene ambiguous. This sequence was found in a woman aged 18-30 years in good health. The sequenced sample consisted of CD4+ T cells sorted from blood. The CDR3 bases are TGCAGCGTCCGGGCCAATGGGATTGGGGAGCAGTACTTC. Protein sequence: CSVRANGIGEQYF.